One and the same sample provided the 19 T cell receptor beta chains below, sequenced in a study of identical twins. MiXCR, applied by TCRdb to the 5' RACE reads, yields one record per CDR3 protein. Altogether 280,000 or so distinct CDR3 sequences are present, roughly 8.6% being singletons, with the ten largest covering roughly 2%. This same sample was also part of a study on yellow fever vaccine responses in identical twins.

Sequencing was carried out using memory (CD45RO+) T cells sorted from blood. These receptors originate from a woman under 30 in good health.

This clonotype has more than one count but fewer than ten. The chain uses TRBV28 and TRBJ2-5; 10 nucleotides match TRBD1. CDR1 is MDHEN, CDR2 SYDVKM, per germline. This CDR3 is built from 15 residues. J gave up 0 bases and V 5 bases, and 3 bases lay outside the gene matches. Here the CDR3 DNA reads TGTGCCAGCAGTGGACAGGGGGGGTACCAAGAGACCCAGTACTTC. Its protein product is CASSGQGGYQETQYF.

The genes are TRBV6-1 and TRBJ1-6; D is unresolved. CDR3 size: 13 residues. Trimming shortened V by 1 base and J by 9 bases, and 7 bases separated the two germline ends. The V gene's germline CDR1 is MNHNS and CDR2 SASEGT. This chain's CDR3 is CASSEGEGSPLHF. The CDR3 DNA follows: TGTGCCAGCAGTGAAGGGGAGGGTTCACCCCTCCACTTT.

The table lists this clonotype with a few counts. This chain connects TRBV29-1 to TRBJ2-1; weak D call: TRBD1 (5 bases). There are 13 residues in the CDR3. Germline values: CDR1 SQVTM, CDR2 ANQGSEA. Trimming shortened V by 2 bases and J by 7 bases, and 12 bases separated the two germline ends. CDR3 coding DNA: TGCAGCGTTGAACTTGCAGGGCCGAATGAGCAGTTCTTC. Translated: CSVELAGPNEQFF.

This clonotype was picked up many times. As DNA, the CDR3 is TGTGCCAGCAGCCCCGGGACTAGCGGAGACAATGAGCAGTTCTTC. This codes for CASSPGTSGDNEQFF. This rearrangement joins TRBV3-1 to TRBJ2-1; 11 bases are shared with TRBD2. V trimming: 4 bases; J trimming: 5 bases; junction bases outside the gene matches: 4. Germline V gives CDR1 LGHDT, CDR2 YNNKEL (reference sequence). This CDR3 is 15 amino acids long.

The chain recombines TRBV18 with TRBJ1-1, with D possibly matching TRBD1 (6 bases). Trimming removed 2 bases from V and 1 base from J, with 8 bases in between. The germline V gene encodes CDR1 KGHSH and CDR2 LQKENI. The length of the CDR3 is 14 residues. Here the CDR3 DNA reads TGTGCCAGCTCACCAAGGGGGGCGAACACTGAAGCTTTCTTT. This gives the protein CASSPRGANTEAFF. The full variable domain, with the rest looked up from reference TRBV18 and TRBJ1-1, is NAGVMQNPRHLVRRRGQEARLRCSPMKGHSHVYWYRQLPEEGLKFMVYLQKENIIDESGMPKERFSAEFPKEGPSILRIQQVVRGDSAAYFCASSPRGANTEAFFGQGTRLTVV.

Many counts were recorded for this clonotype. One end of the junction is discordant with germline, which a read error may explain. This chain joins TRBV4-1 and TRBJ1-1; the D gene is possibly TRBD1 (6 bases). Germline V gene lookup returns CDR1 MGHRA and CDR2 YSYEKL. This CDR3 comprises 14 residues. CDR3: CASSLQGAGTEAFF. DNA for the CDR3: TGTGCCAGCAGCTTACAGGGCGCTGGCACTGAAGCTTTCTTT.

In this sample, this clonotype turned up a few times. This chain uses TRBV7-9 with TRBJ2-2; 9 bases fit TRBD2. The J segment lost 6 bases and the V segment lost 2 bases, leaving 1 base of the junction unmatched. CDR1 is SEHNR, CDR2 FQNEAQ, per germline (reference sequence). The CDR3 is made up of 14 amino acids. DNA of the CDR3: TGTGCCAGCAGCTTACGCGGGAGGGCCGGGGAGCTGTTTTTT. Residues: CASSLRGRAGELFF.

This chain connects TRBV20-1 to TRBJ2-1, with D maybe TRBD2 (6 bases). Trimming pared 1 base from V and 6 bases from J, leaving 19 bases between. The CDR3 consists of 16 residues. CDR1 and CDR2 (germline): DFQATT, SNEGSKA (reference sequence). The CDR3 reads CSARAPGLARLNEQFF. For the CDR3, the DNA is TGCAGTGCTAGAGCCCCCGGGCTAGCGCGTCTCAATGAGCAGTTCTTC.

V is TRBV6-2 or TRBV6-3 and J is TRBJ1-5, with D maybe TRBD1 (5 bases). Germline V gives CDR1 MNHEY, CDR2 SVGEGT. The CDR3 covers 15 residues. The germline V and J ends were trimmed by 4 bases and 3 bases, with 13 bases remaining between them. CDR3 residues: CASSSLRASNQPQHF. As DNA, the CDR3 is TGTGCCAGCAGTTCGCTCAGGGCCTCCAATCAGCCCCAGCATTTT.

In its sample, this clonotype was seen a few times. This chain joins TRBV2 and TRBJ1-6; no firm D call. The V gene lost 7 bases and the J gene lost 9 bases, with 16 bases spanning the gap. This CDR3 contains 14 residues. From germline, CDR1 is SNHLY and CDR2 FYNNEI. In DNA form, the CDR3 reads TGTGCCAGCACTCCGGACGGCATCGGTTCACCCCTCCACTTT. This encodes CASTPDGIGSPLHF.

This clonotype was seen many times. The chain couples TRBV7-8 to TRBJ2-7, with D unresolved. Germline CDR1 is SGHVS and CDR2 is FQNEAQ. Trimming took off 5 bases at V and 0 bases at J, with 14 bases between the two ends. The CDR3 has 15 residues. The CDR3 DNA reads TGTGCCAGCAGCGACCAACTTATTAGCTCCTACGAGCAGTACGTC. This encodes CASSDQLISSYEQYV.

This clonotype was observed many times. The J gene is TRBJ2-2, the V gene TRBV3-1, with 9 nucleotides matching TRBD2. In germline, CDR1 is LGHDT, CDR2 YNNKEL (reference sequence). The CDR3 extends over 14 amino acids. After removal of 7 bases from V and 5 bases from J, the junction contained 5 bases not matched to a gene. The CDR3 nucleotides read TGTGCCAGCATAGATAGCGGGAGTACCGGGGAGCTGTTTTTT. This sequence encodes CASIDSGSTGELFF.

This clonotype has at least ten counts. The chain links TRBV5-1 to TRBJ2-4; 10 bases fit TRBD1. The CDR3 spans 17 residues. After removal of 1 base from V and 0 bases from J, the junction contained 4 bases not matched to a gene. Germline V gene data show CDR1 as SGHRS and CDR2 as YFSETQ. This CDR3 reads CASSLPTGGEAKNIQYF. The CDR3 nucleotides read TGCGCCAGCAGCTTGCCGACAGGGGGCGAAGCCAAAAACATTCAGTACTTC.

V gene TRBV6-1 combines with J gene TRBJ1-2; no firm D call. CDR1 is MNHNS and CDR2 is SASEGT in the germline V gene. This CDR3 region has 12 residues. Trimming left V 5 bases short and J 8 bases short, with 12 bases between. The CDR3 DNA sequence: TGTGCCAGCAGTACTGGGCTCGAAGGCTACACCTTC. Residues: CASSTGLEGYTF.

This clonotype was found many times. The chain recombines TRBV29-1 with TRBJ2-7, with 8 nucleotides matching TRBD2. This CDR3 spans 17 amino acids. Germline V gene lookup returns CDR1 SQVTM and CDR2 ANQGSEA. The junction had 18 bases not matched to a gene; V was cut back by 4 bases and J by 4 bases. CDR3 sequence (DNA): TGCAGCGTTGGAGGGGCTACTAGCGGCCGGAGGTCTTACGAGCAGTACTTC. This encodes CSVGGATSGRRSYEQYF.

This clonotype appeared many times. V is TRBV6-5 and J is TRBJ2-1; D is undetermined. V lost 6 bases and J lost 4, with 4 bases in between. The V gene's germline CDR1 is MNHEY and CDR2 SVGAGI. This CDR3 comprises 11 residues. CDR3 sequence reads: CASRTYNEQFF. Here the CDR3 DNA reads TGTGCCAGCAGAACATACAATGAGCAGTTCTTC.

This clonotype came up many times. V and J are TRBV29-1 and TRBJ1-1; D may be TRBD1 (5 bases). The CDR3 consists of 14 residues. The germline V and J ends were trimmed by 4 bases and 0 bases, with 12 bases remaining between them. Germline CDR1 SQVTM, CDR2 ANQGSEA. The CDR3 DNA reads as TGCAGCGTTGCGCCCGGGGGAATGAACACTGAAGCTTTCTTT. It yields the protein CSVAPGGMNTEAFF.

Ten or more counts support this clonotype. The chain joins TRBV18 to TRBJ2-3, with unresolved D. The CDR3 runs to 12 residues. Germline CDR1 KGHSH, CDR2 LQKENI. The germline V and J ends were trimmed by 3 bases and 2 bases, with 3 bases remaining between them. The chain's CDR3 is CASSPTTDTQYF. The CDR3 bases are TGTGCCAGCTCACCGACCACAGATACGCAGTATTTT.

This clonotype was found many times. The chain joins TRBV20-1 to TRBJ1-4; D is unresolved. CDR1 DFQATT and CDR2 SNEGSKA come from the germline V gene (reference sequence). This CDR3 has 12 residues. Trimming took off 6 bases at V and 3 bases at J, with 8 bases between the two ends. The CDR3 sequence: CSATLPNEKLFF. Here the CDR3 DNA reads TGCAGTGCCACCCTCCCTAATGAAAAACTGTTTTTT.